Following are 27 T cell receptor beta chains from one sample sequenced in a study of OX40 agonist ivuxolimab in advanced cancers. Libraries were prepared by immunoSEQ multiplex PCR; TCRdb keeps only in-frame clonotypes and omits some of them. The sample lists about 73,000 clones, approximately 90% occurring once. The source material was CD4+ or CD8+ T cells sorted from blood, sampled in a trial of the OX40 agonist ivuxolimab. These receptors came from an adult with an advanced solid tumor such as melanoma, head and neck, liver or kidney cancer.

The CDR3 nucleotides are TGTGCCAGCAGCTCACCGGGACTAGCGGGAGTACGTAAGCAGTTCTTC. Amino acid sequence: CASSSPGLAGVRKQFF. This rearrangement joins TRBV7-9 to TRBJ2-1; 14 nucleotides line up with TRBD2. Germline V gives CDR1 SEHNR, CDR2 FQNEAQ (reference sequence). The CDR3 has 16 residues. V was clipped by 4 bases and J by 11 bases; unmatched bases: 10.

This chain links TRBV19 with TRBJ2-5; D not resolved. In germline, CDR1 is LNHDA, CDR2 SQIVND (reference sequence). Trimming shortened V by 2 bases and J by 7 bases, and 11 bases separated the two germline ends. The CDR3 is 13 residues long. The CDR3 loop reads CASSIRQDRTQYF. Here the CDR3 DNA reads TGTGCCAGTAGTATAAGGCAGGATCGGACCCAGTACTTC. The entire variable domain, with the rest obtained from reference TRBV19 and TRBJ2-5, is as follows: DGGITQSPKYLFRKEGQNVTLSCEQNLNHDAMYWYRQDPGQGLRLIYYSQIVNDFQKGDIAEGYSVSREKKESFPLTVTSAQKNPTAFYLCASSIRQDRTQYFGPGTRLLVL.

The rearrangement uses TRBV25-1 and TRBJ1-1; unclear D gene. Germline CDR1 MGHDK, CDR2 SYGVNS. V was pared by 4 bases and J by 10 bases, with 10 bases between. This CDR3 has 11 amino acids. The DNA of the CDR3 is TGTGCCAGCAGTGTCTTTGAAACAGCTTTCTTT. Protein product: CASSVFETAFF.

This chain joins TRBV20-1 and TRBJ2-7; D is ambiguous. Trimming shortened V by 3 bases and J by 4 bases, and 7 bases separated the two germline ends. The CDR3 contains 11 residues. CDR1 is DFQATT, CDR2 SNEGSKA, per germline (reference sequence). CDR3 coding DNA: TGCAGTGCTAGGTCCCAATACGAGCAGTACTTC. Its translation: CSARSQYEQYF.

CDR3: CAWSVRTGWYEKLFF. The CDR3 nucleotides read TGTGCCTGGAGTGTACGGACAGGGTGGTATGAAAAACTGTTTTTT. The chain recombines TRBV30 with TRBJ1-4; 8 bases agree with TRBD1. With 0 bases clipped from V and 6 bases from J, the junction kept 6 bases outside the gene matches. CDR3 size: 15 residues. Germline assignment: CDR1 GTSNPN and CDR2 SVGIG (reference sequence).

The rearrangement joins TRBV11-3 to TRBJ1-1; a weak D match, TRBD1 (5 bases). V lost 6 bases, J lost 0 bases, and 11 bases lay in between. Per germline, CDR1 SGHNT and CDR2 YENEEA. The CDR3 totals 14 residues. DNA for the CDR3: TGTGCCAGCAGTTGGGAGGGGATGAACACTGAAGCTTTCTTT. Its translation: CASSWEGMNTEAFF.

The V gene is TRBV14, the J gene TRBJ2-5; TRBD1 is a possible D gene (5 bases). The J call is in doubt because the DNA end fits TRBJ2-7 better. The CDR3 is made up of 14 amino acids. Germline CDR1 SGHDN, CDR2 FVKESK. CDR3 coding DNA: TGTGCCAGCAGCCGGGGCCTCTTAGGTTACGAGCAGTACTTC. Residues: CASSRGLLGYEQYF.

The rearrangement joins TRBV10-3 to TRBJ2-7; maybe TRBD2 (5 bases). Per the germline V gene, CDR1 is ENHRY and CDR2 is SYGVKD. Trimming removed 0 bases at V and 2 bases at J, with 11 bases between. This CDR3 is built from 15 residues. The CDR3 DNA reads TGTGCCATCAGTGAGTCGGACTTAATCGCCTACGAGCAGTACTTC. It encodes CAISESDLIAYEQYF.

The gene calls are TRBV9 and TRBJ1-1, with D perhaps TRBD1 (5 bases). Germline lookup yields CDR1 SGDLS and CDR2 YYNGEE. Trimming took off 0 bases at V and 8 bases at J, with 11 bases between the two ends. The CDR3 is 13 amino acids. This CDR3 is CASSVEDKGEAFF. The DNA of the CDR3 is TGTGCCAGCAGCGTAGAGGACAAGGGGGAAGCTTTCTTT. The full variable domain, its missing parts supplied by reference TRBV9 and TRBJ1-1, is DSGVTQTPKHLITATGQRVTLRCSPRSGDLSVYWYQQSLDQGLQFLIQYYNGEERAKGNILERFSAQQFPDLHSELNLSSLELGDSALYFCASSVEDKGEAFFGQGTRLTVV.

This clone was recorded once. This chain links TRBV9 with TRBJ2-7, with D maybe TRBD2 (6 bases). Trimming left V 0 bases short and J 2 bases short, with 15 bases between. The CDR3 sequence is 16 residues long. Germline V gene data show CDR1 as SGDLS and CDR2 as YYNGEE. CDR3 in amino acids: CASSVGSGLGTYEQYF. In nucleotides, the CDR3 is TGTGCCAGCAGCGTAGGTAGCGGATTAGGGACCTACGAGCAGTACTTC.

V usage is TRBV6-5 and J usage is TRBJ2-3; D might be TRBD2 (5 bases). Germline loops: CDR1 MNHEY, CDR2 SVGAGI. The CDR3 runs to 14 residues. The V end was cut by 5 bases, the J end by 3 bases, with 12 bases between. The CDR3: CASSPLARTDTQYF. CDR3 DNA sequence: TGTGCCAGCAGTCCTTTAGCGCGTACAGATACGCAGTATTTT.

The chain is built from TRBV5-4 and TRBJ2-2, with 9 positions matching TRBD2. V shed 0 bases and J 7 bases; nucleotides not matched to a gene: 7. The CDR3 has 16 residues. Per germline, CDR1 SGHNT and CDR2 YYREEE (reference sequence). The CDR3 nucleotides are TGTGCCAGCAGCTTGGTTAGCGGGGGAATGGTCGGGGAGCTGTTTTTT. Translated: CASSLVSGGMVGELFF.

V gene TRBV2 combines with J gene TRBJ1-5; 7 nucleotides align to TRBD1. V lost 4 bases and J lost 2; bases outside the gene matches: 5. The CDR3 is 15 residues long. The V gene's germline CDR1 is SNHLY and CDR2 FYNNEI. The DNA for the CDR3 is TGTGCCAGCAGTGGACAGGGCATGGGCAATCAGCCCCAGCATTTT. Translation gives CASSGQGMGNQPQHF.

The CDR3 bases are TGTGCCAGCTTACCGGGACTAGCCCCTTCGGATGAGCAGTTCTTC. Protein product: CASLPGLAPSDEQFF. The V and J genes are TRBV18 and TRBJ2-1, with 9 nucleotides matching TRBD2. In germline, CDR1 is KGHSH, CDR2 LQKENI. The CDR3 is made up of 15 amino acids. V dropped 7 bases and J dropped 8; count of bases not matched to a gene: 12. The full variable domain, rest sourced from reference TRBV18 and TRBJ2-1, is NAGVMQNPRHLVRRRGQEARLRCSPMKGHSHVYWYRQLPEEGLKFMVYLQKENIIDESGMPKERFSAEFPKEGPSILRIQQVVRGDSAAYFCASLPGLAPSDEQFFGPGTRLTVL.

This sequence joins TRBV30 and TRBJ2-5; 11 bases align to TRBD1. The CDR3 spans 15 residues. Germline V gene lookup returns CDR1 GTSNPN and CDR2 SVGIG (reference sequence). V trimming: 1 base; J trimming: 4 bases; junction bases outside the gene matches: 5. The CDR3 DNA is TGTGCCTGGAGTGCACCGGACAGGGGGCCAGAGACCCAGTACTTC. This sequence encodes CAWSAPDRGPETQYF.

The chain combines TRBV5-1 with TRBJ2-1; D uncertain. The CDR3 loop spans 13 amino acids. Germline CDR1 is SGHRS and CDR2 is YFSETQ. V lost 0 bases to trimming and J lost 5 bases, with 6 bases between them. In DNA, the CDR3 is TGCGCCAGCAGCTTGGTGGCTCACAATGAGCAGTTCTTC. This sequence encodes CASSLVAHNEQFF.

This rearrangement joins TRBV6-6 to TRBJ2-5; D is undetermined. The CDR3 length is 13 residues. Trimming removed 2 bases at V and 7 bases at J, with 11 bases between. The germline gives CDR1 MNHNY, CDR2 SVGAGI (reference sequence). The CDR3 is CASSYGSTGTQYF. CDR3 coding DNA: TGTGCCAGCAGTTACGGATCCACCGGGACCCAGTACTTC.

This chain links TRBV6-5 with TRBJ2-7; 7 nucleotides line up with TRBD1. This CDR3 has 13 amino acids. The V gene's germline CDR1 is MNHEY and CDR2 SVGAGI. Losses at the gene ends were 6 bases for V and 4 bases for J; bases not matched to a gene: 6. The CDR3 loop is CASRPPGQYEQYF. In DNA form, the CDR3 reads TGTGCCAGCAGACCGCCGGGACAGTACGAGCAGTACTTC.

This chain connects TRBV6-6 to TRBJ2-5; the D gene is possibly TRBD2 (6 bases). V gave up 6 bases and J gave up 7 bases, with 15 bases separating them. The germline gives CDR1 MNHNY, CDR2 SVGAGI (reference sequence). The CDR3 spans 13 residues. The CDR3 here is CASSTGTPRTQYF. DNA for the CDR3: TGTGCCAGCAGCACCGGGACTCCCCGGACCCAGTACTTC.

The genes are TRBV7-3 and TRBJ2-3; 9 positions match TRBD1. Germline CDR1 and CDR2: SGHTA and FQGTGA. The CDR3 spans 16 residues. V was pared by 4 bases and J by 5 bases, with 10 bases of the junction left unmatched. The chain's CDR3 is CASSSTPGQGQDTQYF. CDR3 nucleotides: TGTGCCAGCAGCTCCACCCCGGGACAGGGTCAAGATACGCAGTATTTT.

The chain has TRBV19 and TRBJ2-3; tentatively, D is TRBD2 (5 bases). Trimming pared 1 base from V and 0 bases from J, leaving 8 bases between. The CDR3 is 15 residues long. Germline V lookup: CDR1 LNHDA, CDR2 SQIVND (reference sequence). CDR3 coding DNA: TGTGCCAGTAGTATAGGAGGGTCCAGCACAGATACGCAGTATTTT. It is translated as CASSIGGSSTDTQYF. Full variable domain (remainder filled in from reference TRBV19 and TRBJ2-3): DGGITQSPKYLFRKEGQNVTLSCEQNLNHDAMYWYRQDPGQGLRLIYYSQIVNDFQKGDIAEGYSVSREKKESFPLTVTSAQKNPTAFYLCASSIGGSSTDTQYFGPGTRLTVL.

The chain couples TRBV2 to TRBJ2-3; the match to TRBD2 covers 7 bases. J lost 5 bases, V lost 10 bases, and 12 bases had no gene match. There are 14 residues in the CDR3. Germline CDR1 and CDR2: SNHLY and FYNNEI. DNA for the CDR3: TGTGCCACACGCGGCGGGAGAGGTGGAGATACGCAGTATTTT. Its translation is CATRGGRGGDTQYF.

Note on this clone: Its ends do not fully match the called genes, so a read error is possible. The same CDR3 also results from other DNA sequences found in this sample. The V and J genes are TRBV6-5 and TRBJ1-2, with D possibly being TRBD1 (6 bases). The CDR3 has 15 residues. From germline, CDR1 is MNHEY and CDR2 SVGAGI. CDR3 nucleotide sequence: TGTGCCAGCAGAAACACAGGGATCGGAAGCTATGGTTACACCTTC. This gives the protein CASRNTGIGSYGYTF.

The chain joins TRBV2 to TRBJ2-4; TRBD2 agrees at 13 bases. With V trimmed by 6 bases and J by 0 bases, 2 bases remained unmatched. Germline V gene lookup returns CDR1 SNHLY and CDR2 FYNNEI. This CDR3 spans 16 amino acids. CDR3 DNA: TGTGCCAGCAGGGGACTAGCGGGACTAGCCAAAAACATTCAGTACTTC. It specifies CASRGLAGLAKNIQYF.

The chain uses TRBV5-4 and TRBJ2-7; TRBD2 agrees at 12 bases. There are 15 residues in the CDR3. CDR1 and CDR2 (germline): SGHNT, YYREEE (reference sequence). V was pared by 4 bases and J by 3 bases, with 5 bases of the junction left unmatched. In nucleotides, the CDR3 is TGTGCCAGCAGCATGACTAGCGGGAGATTCTACGAGCAGTACTTC. It yields the protein CASSMTSGRFYEQYF.

V gene TRBV4-1 combines with J gene TRBJ2-7, with D unresolved. CDR1 is MGHRA and CDR2 is YSYEKL in the germline V gene. This CDR3 is 14 amino acids long. Trimming removed 1 base at V and 3 bases at J, with 10 bases between. In nucleotides, the CDR3 is TGCGCCAGCAGCCAAGTCGGCTGGAACTACGAGCAGTACTTC. This sequence encodes CASSQVGWNYEQYF.

The chain is built from TRBV27 and TRBJ2-1; D gene ambiguous. The germline V gene has CDR1 MNHEY and CDR2 SMNVEV (reference sequence). Trimming took 5 bases from V and 3 from J, leaving 2 bases between them. This CDR3 is built from 11 residues. The CDR3 region has the DNA TGTGCCAGCAGTAACTACAATGAGCAGTTCTTC. Translated: CASSNYNEQFF.